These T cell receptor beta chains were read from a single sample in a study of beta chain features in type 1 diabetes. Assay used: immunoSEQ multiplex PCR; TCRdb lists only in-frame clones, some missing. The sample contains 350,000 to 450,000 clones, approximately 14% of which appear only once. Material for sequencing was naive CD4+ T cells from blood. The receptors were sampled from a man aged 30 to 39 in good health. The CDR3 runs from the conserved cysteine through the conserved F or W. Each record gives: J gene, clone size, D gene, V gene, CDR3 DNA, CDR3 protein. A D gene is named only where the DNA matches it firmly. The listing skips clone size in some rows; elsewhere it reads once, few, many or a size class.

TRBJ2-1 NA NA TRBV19 TGTGCCACCCGTCGCGGATATTACAATGAGCAGTTCTTC CATRRGYYNEQFF
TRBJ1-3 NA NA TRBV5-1 TGCGCCAGCAGCTTGGCCGGGACGAAATACGGAAACACCATATATTTT CASSLAGTKYGNTIYF
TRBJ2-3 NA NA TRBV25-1 TGTGCCAGCAGTGAACGACCGGTCGGGGACCTGCAGTATTTT CASSERPVGDLQYF
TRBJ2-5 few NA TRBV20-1 TGCAGTGGTGGCAGACAAGAGACCCAGTACTTC CSGGRQETQYF
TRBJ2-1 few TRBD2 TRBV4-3 TGCGCCAGCAGCCAAGATTTGGCTAGCGGGAGCTACAATGAGCAGTTCTTC CASSQDLASGSYNEQFF
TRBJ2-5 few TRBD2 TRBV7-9 TGTGCCAGCAGCTTAAGCGCGGGAGGTGGGGAGACCCAGTACTTC CASSLSAGGGETQYF
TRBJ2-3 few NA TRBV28 TGTGCCAGCAGTTTGGGTTGGCGGGCTATGGTAGATACGCAGTATTTT CASSLGWRAMVDTQYF
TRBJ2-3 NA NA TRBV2 TGTGCCAGCAGTGAACCTCCGGCTGGTACGGATACGCAGTATTTT CASSEPPAGTDTQYF
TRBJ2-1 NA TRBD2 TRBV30 TGTGCCTGGAGTTCAAGGACTAGCGGGAGCTCCTCAACTAAGTCCTACAATGAGCAGTTCTTC CAWSSRTSGSSSTKSYNEQFF
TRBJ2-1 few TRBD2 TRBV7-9 TGTGCCAGCAGCCTCCGATCCGGGACTATTCTATTGGATGAGCAGTTCTTC CASSLRSGTILLDEQFF
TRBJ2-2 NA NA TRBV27 TGTGCCAGCACCCGGACCGGGGAGCTGTTTTTT CASTRTGELFF
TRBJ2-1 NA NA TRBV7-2 TGTGCCAGCAGTGACGGGACATCCTACAATGAGCAGTTCTTC CASSDGTSYNEQFF
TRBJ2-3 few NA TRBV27 TGTGCCAGCAGTTTATCGTCCGGGGGCCGCACAGATACGCAGTATTTT CASSLSSGGRTDTQYF
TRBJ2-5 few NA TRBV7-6 TGTGCCAGCAGCGCCTCGGGACACCTCCAAGAGACCCAGTACTTC CASSASGHLQETQYF
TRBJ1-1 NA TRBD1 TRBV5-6 TGTGCCAGCGCAAGACAGGGGGCAAGGACTGAAGCTTTCTTT CASARQGARTEAFF
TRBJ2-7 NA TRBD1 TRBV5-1 TGCGCCAGCAGCTTGTCCGGGACAGGGGCCTACGAGCAGTACTTC CASSLSGTGAYEQYF
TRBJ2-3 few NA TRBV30 TGTGCCTGGAGTATTAGCACAGATACGCAGTATTTT CAWSISTDTQYF
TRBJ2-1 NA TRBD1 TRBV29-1 TGCAGCGTTGGCTTGGGACAGCATGAGCAGTTCTTC CSVGLGQHEQFF
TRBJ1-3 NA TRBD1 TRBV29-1 TGCAGCGTAAGGACAGGGGGAAACACCATATATTTT CSVRTGGNTIYF
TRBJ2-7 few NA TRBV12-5 TGTGCTAGTGGTTTGGTACCAGTACCAGCAGCCAGCTCCTACGAGCAGTACTTC CASGLVPVPAASSYEQYF
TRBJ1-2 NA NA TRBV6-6 TGTGCCAGCAGTTATTTCCCCCCAGCCTATGGCTACACCTTC CASSYFPPAYGYTF
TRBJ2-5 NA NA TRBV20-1 TGCAGTGCTCGTCAAGAGACCCAGTACTTC CSARQETQYF